These 21 T cell receptor beta chains were all obtained from the same sample, sequenced in a study. Each CDR3 protein gets one entry after TCRdb re-called the 5' RACE reads with MiXCR. The table shows 25,000 to 35,000 distinct CDR3 sequences, with around a quarter occurring only once. Sequenced material: memory CD4+ T cells sorted from blood. Subset in this sample: memory CD4+ T cells, CD4+CD45RO+CD25-. The receptors originated from a female donor with breast cancer.

For this clonotype: A much bigger clone sits one base away, suggesting this may be a read error. V is TRBV4-1 and J is TRBJ1-1; D is unclear. Deletions cut 0 bases from V and 0 bases from J, with 5 bases between. Germline-derived CDR1 and CDR2 are MGHRA and YSYEKL. CDR3 length: 14 amino acids. CDR3 in DNA: TGCGCCAGCAGCCAAGATATATTGAACACTGAAGCTTTCTTT. This gives the protein CASSQDILNTEAFF.

This clonotype is termed large. The chain couples TRBV12-3 or TRBV12-4 to TRBJ2-3; 7 bases are shared with TRBD2. V was pared by 3 bases and J by 0 bases, with 9 bases of the junction left unmatched. The CDR3 totals 17 residues. The CDR3 DNA follows: TGTGCCAGCAGTTTTCCCTGGTGGCGGGAGAGCACAGATACGCAGTATTTT. This encodes CASSFPWWRESTDTQYF.

This clonotype turned up a few times. V is TRBV12-3 or TRBV12-4 and J is TRBJ2-2; D ambiguous. V was cut by 5 bases and J by 6 bases, with 10 bases left in between. This CDR3 comprises 13 residues. The CDR3 loop is CASSDLRPGELFF. The CDR3 coding sequence is TGTGCCAGCAGTGACCTCCGACCCGGGGAGCTGTTTTTT.

For this clonotype: A much larger clone lies one base from this, so it may be a read error. This chain connects TRBV7-9 to TRBJ2-5; D not certain. This CDR3 spans 12 amino acids. Germline-derived CDR1 and CDR2 are SEHNR and FQNEAQ (reference sequence). The CDR3, as DNA: TGTGCCAGCAGCTTAGACGAAGAGTCCCAGTACTTC. Protein: CASSLDEESQYF.

This clonotype turned up a few times. The chain employs TRBV5-1 and TRBJ2-7, with D hard to call. The germline CDR1 and CDR2 sequences are SGHRS and YFSETQ. This CDR3 has 15 residues. V was cut by 2 bases and J by 4 bases, with 16 bases left in between. The CDR3 sequence: CASSFAGVPHYEQYF. The CDR3 coding sequence is TGCGCCAGCAGCTTTGCCGGAGTCCCACATTACGAGCAGTACTTC.

This clonotype was counted many times. The genes are TRBV20-1 and TRBJ1-1; no definite D call. The CDR3 length is 13 residues. The germline V gene encodes CDR1 DFQATT and CDR2 SNEGSKA (reference sequence). Trimming cost V 4 bases and J 0 bases, with 9 bases left between them. The CDR3 reads CSATRTVNTEAFF. In nucleotides, the CDR3 is TGCAGTGCTACCAGGACGGTGAACACTGAAGCTTTCTTT.

There are many counts of this clonotype. The chain combines TRBV28 with TRBJ1-4; 7 bases are shared with TRBD1. The CDR3 totals 15 residues. Trimming at V came to 3 bases and at J to 4 bases, leaving 5 bases not matched to a gene. CDR1 is MDHEN and CDR2 is SYDVKM in the germline V gene. Here the CDR3 reads CASSFRGGDNEKLFF. The CDR3 DNA sequence: TGTGCCAGCAGTTTCCGAGGGGGCGATAATGAAAAACTGTTTTTT. The variable domain in full, with the rest retrieved from reference TRBV28 and TRBJ1-4, is DVKVTQSSRYLVKRTGEKVFLECVQDMDHENMFWYRQDPGLGLRLIYFSYDVKMKEKGDIPEGYSVSREKKERFSLILESASTNQTSMYLCASSFRGGDNEKLFFGSGTQLSVL.

This chain uses TRBV20-1 with TRBJ1-2; D not resolved. V was shortened by 3 bases and J by 2 bases, with 7 bases between the two germline ends. This CDR3 is built from 12 residues. The germline V gene has CDR1 DFQATT and CDR2 SNEGSKA (reference sequence). The CDR3 coding sequence is TGCAGTGCTAGTTCACTGAACTATGGCTACACCTTC. Its protein is CSASSLNYGYTF.

This clonotype has ten or more counts. This rearrangement joins TRBV4-3 to TRBJ1-1; weak D call: TRBD1 (5 bases). V lost 0 bases, J lost 1 base, and 15 bases lay in between. CDR1 and CDR2 (germline): LGHNA, YSLEER. The CDR3 is 17 amino acids. This CDR3 is CASSQDWDRDWNTEAFF. The CDR3 DNA sequence: TGCGCCAGCAGCCAAGATTGGGACCGAGATTGGAACACTGAAGCTTTCTTT.

With regard to this clonotype: Being one base from a much bigger clone, this may be a read error. This rearrangement joins TRBV7-3 to TRBJ2-1; 7 bases match TRBD2. Germline V gives CDR1 SGHTA, CDR2 FQGTGA. The CDR3 is 14 amino acids. Losses at the gene ends were 2 bases for V and 4 bases for J; bases not matched to a gene: 2. CDR3 sequence reads: CASSLGGVYNEQFF. CDR3 DNA: TGTGCCAGCAGCTTAGGGGGGGTGTACAATGAGCAGTTCTTC.

The table lists this clonotype with many counts. This chain links TRBV27 with TRBJ2-3; 8 positions agree with TRBD2. The V and J ends lost 8 bases and 1 base, in that order; junction bases with no gene match: 8. The CDR3 extends over 15 amino acids. In germline, CDR1 is MNHEY, CDR2 SMNVEV (reference sequence). This chain's CDR3 is CASSGGAGGTDTQYF. The CDR3 bases are TGTGCCAGCTCCGGGGGGGCTGGAGGCACAGATACGCAGTATTTT.

This clonotype was detected only a few times. The V gene is TRBV6-6, the J gene TRBJ2-7, with 10 bases aligning to TRBD2. V shed 0 bases and J 0 bases; nucleotides not matched to a gene: 2. CDR1 is MNHNY, CDR2 SVGAGI, per germline (reference sequence). This CDR3 is built from 16 residues. The CDR3: CASSYSSGRSSYEQYF. The CDR3 DNA sequence: TGTGCCAGCAGTTACTCTAGCGGGAGGAGCTCCTACGAGCAGTACTTC.

In its sample, this clonotype was seen once. This rearrangement joins TRBV20-1 to TRBJ2-7; 9 positions agree with TRBD2. The CDR3 is made up of 15 amino acids. Per the germline V gene, CDR1 is DFQATT and CDR2 is SNEGSKA (reference sequence). V gave up 2 bases and J gave up 0 bases; unmatched junction bases: 5. CDR3 region: CSARSTSGSSYEQYF. CDR3 in DNA: TGCAGTGCTAGATCTACTAGCGGGTCCTCCTACGAGCAGTACTTC.

The rearrangement links TRBV11-2 to TRBJ2-7; 8 bases line up with TRBD1. Germline V gene data show CDR1 as SGHAT and CDR2 as FQNNGV. V gave up 5 bases and J gave up 3 bases; unmatched junction bases: 9. The CDR3 consists of 15 residues. The CDR3 loop is CASSIGDRYNYEQYF. Written as DNA, the CDR3 is TGTGCCAGCAGCATAGGGGACAGGTATAACTACGAGCAGTACTTC.

The chain has TRBV12-3 or TRBV12-4 and TRBJ2-7; 9 nucleotides align to TRBD1. The CDR3 runs 15 residues. V was clipped by 2 bases and J by 4 bases; unmatched bases: 6. CDR3 loop: CASSLSGQGVYEQYF. The CDR3 DNA reads TGTGCCAGCAGTTTATCGGGACAGGGCGTATACGAGCAGTACTTC.

A few counts support this clonotype. The gene calls are TRBV30 and TRBJ2-1, with 10 bases that match TRBD1. There are 14 residues in the CDR3. Trimming took 3 bases from V and 10 from J; bases not matched to a gene: 9. Germline values: CDR1 GTSNPN, CDR2 SVGIG (reference sequence). CDR3 nucleotides: TGTGCCTGGAGGCCTGGGACAGGGGCGCGGGAGCAGTTCTTC. It yields the protein CAWRPGTGAREQFF.

This clonotype has more than one count but fewer than ten. The chain recombines TRBV27 with TRBJ2-7; tentative D call: TRBD2 (6 bases). V lost 5 bases and J 3 bases, leaving 11 bases between the germline ends. CDR3 size: 13 residues. Per germline, CDR1 MNHEY and CDR2 SMNVEV (reference sequence). The CDR3 spells CASSPTGDYEQYF. The CDR3 nucleotides are TGTGCCAGCAGTCCGACGGGGGACTACGAGCAGTACTTC.

The chain has TRBV15 and TRBJ2-3; 7 nucleotides line up with TRBD2. The CDR3 has 17 amino acids. Germline CDR1 LNHNV, CDR2 YYDKDF (reference sequence). The V and J ends lost 3 bases and 0 bases, in that order; junction bases with no gene match: 9. This CDR3 is CATSRRTGGPSTDTQYF. In DNA, the CDR3 is TGTGCCACCAGCAGGCGCACGGGGGGACCTAGCACAGATACGCAGTATTTT.

The chain has TRBV24-1 and TRBJ2-1, with D perhaps TRBD2 (6 bases). Germline CDR1 is KGHDR and CDR2 is SFDVKD. The CDR3 has 14 residues. With 2 bases removed from V and 3 bases from J, the gap between germline ends came to 7 bases. CDR3 amino acids: CATSDWRGYNEQFF. CDR3 sequence (DNA): TGTGCCACCAGTGATTGGCGGGGCTACAATGAGCAGTTCTTC.

Worth noting for this clonotype: This may come from a read error, since a much larger clone is one base off. The rearrangement links TRBV6-1 to TRBJ2-4; D is perhaps TRBD1 (6 bases). Looked up from germline, CDR1 is MNHNS and CDR2 is SASEGT. This CDR3 has 12 residues. The CDR3 bases are TGTGCCAGCGGTGAACAGGGTTTGGATCAGTACTTC. As protein: CASGEQGLDQYF.

This clonotype occurred a few times. The chain combines TRBV7-9 with TRBJ2-5; maybe TRBD2 (6 bases). Germline V CDR1 and CDR2: SEHNR, FQNEAQ (reference sequence). This CDR3 contains 13 residues. V was clipped by 1 base and J by 5 bases, with 8 bases between them. The CDR3 protein is CASSLVEGETQYF. Here the CDR3 DNA reads TGTGCCAGCAGCTTAGTGGAGGGGGAGACCCAGTACTTC.